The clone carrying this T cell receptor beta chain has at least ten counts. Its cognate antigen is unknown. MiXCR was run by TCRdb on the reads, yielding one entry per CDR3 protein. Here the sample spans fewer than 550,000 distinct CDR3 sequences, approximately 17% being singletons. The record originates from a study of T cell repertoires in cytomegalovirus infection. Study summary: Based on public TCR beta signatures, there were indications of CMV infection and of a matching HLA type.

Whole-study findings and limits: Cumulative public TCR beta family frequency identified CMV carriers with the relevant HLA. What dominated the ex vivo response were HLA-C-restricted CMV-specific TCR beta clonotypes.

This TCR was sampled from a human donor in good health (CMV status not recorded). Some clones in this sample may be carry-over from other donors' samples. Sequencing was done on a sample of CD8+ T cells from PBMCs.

Written as DNA, the CDR3 is TGTGCCAGCAGCTTAGGCAGTGGCGAGCAGTACTTC. Amino acid sequence: CASSLGSGEQYF. The chain couples TRBV11-2 to TRBJ2-7; no definite D call. The germline V and J ends were trimmed by 1 base and 6 bases, with 7 bases remaining between them. CDR1 SGHAT and CDR2 FQNNGV come from the germline V gene. CDR3 length: 12 amino acids.